The 10 T cell receptor beta chains presented below share a single source sample, sequenced in a study of CD4 T cells in relation to SARS-CoV-2 and coronaviruses. Their recognized antigens are unknown. Sequenced by immunoSEQ multiplex PCR; TCRdb stores in-frame clones only, minus some. The sample includes 43,000 or so clones, around 80% of them seen just once. Sequencing was carried out using naive CD4+ T cells from PBMCs, cultured in vitro. Subset given: naive CD4+ T cells isolated by negative enrichment. The source is an adult with COVID-19.

The chain has TRBV11-3 and TRBJ2-3, with a tentative D call TRBD1 (5 bases). Germline lookup yields CDR1 SGHNT and CDR2 YENEEA. CDR3 size: 14 residues. V lost 5 bases and J 2 bases, leaving 11 bases between the germline ends. The chain's CDR3 is CASSRDRFTDTQYF. For the CDR3, the DNA is TGTGCCAGCAGCAGAGACAGATTCACAGATACGCAGTATTTT. Complete variable domain (other parts from reference TRBV11-3 and TRBJ2-3): EAGVVQSPRYKIIEKKQPVAFWCNPISGHNTLYWYLQNLGQGPELLIRYENEEAVDDSQLPKDRFSAERLKGVDSTLKIQPAELGDSAVYLCASSRDRFTDTQYFGPGTRLTVL.

The V call is TRBV5-1, the J call TRBJ1-2, with D unresolved. V shed 4 bases and J shed 8 bases, with 12 bases lying between them. This CDR3 comprises 12 residues. Germline lookup yields CDR1 SGHRS and CDR2 YFSETQ. CDR3 sequence reads: CASSTPPAGYTF. The CDR3 nucleotides are TGCGCCAGCAGCACCCCCCCGGCCGGCTACACCTTC.

V usage is TRBV2 and J usage is TRBJ2-1, with TRBD2 matching over 7 bases. The CDR3 covers 18 residues. V dropped 6 bases and J dropped 5; count of bases not matched to a gene: 19. Germline V gene lookup returns CDR1 SNHLY and CDR2 FYNNEI. CDR3 in DNA: TGTGCCAGCAGCCAAGAAGAGGGTTGGACTAGGGGAAACAATGAGCAGTTCTTC. Its translation is CASSQEEGWTRGNNEQFF.

The CDR3 here is CASSVQGSLSQPQHF. CDR3 coding DNA: TGTGCCAGCAGTGTACAGGGTTCCCTTAGTCAGCCCCAGCATTTT. This rearrangement joins TRBV27 to TRBJ1-5; TRBD1 might be the D (6 bases). Per the germline V gene, CDR1 is MNHEY and CDR2 is SMNVEV (reference sequence). This CDR3 contains 15 residues. The ends were cut back, 5 bases at V and 6 bases at J, with 17 bases in the middle.

This rearrangement joins TRBV30 to TRBJ1-2, with unresolved D. The CDR3 sequence is 14 residues long. V was trimmed by 1 base and J by 4 bases, leaving 13 bases between them. CDR1 and CDR2 (germline): GTSNPN, SVGIG (reference sequence). The CDR3 region is CAWSGGGSRYGYTF. In nucleotides, the CDR3 is TGTGCCTGGAGTGGGGGTGGTTCCCGCTATGGCTACACCTTC.

The rearrangement joins TRBV7-2 to TRBJ2-7, with D possibly being TRBD2 (7 bases). The germline V gene encodes CDR1 SGHTA and CDR2 FQGNSA. The ends were cut back, 2 bases at V and 5 bases at J, with 10 bases in the middle. The CDR3 totals 13 residues. CDR3 DNA: TGTGCCAGCAGCTTAAGGGGGGGCGACGAGCAGTACTTC. It encodes CASSLRGGDEQYF.

CDR3 loop: CASSLASGSSGANVLTF. The CDR3 nucleotides read TGTGCCAGCAGCTTAGCTAGCGGGAGTTCTGGGGCCAACGTCCTGACTTTC. This chain uses TRBV7-9 with TRBJ2-6, with 9 bases identical to TRBD2. V shed 0 bases, J shed 1 base, and the junction held 1 base outside the gene matches. The CDR3 runs to 17 residues. Looked up from germline, CDR1 is SEHNR and CDR2 is FQNEAQ (reference sequence). The entire variable domain, with the rest obtained from reference TRBV7-9 and TRBJ2-6, is as follows: DTGVSQNPRHKITKRGQNVTFRCDPISEHNRLYWYRQTLGQGPEFLTYFQNEAQLEKSRLLSDRFSAERPKGSFSTLEIQRTEQGDSAMYLCASSLASGSSGANVLTFGAGSRLTVL.

This clone was counted a few times. This chain uses TRBV6-2 or TRBV6-3 with TRBJ2-5, with D maybe TRBD1 (6 bases). Per the germline V gene, CDR1 is MNHEY and CDR2 is SVGEGT. V dropped 2 bases and J dropped 5 bases, with 15 bases sitting between them. CDR3 length equals 15 residues. The CDR3 is CASSYRQGWGETQYF. The CDR3 DNA reads as TGTGCCAGCAGTTACCGGCAGGGGTGGGGGGAGACCCAGTACTTC.

The chain combines TRBV6-5 with TRBJ2-7, with TRBD2 as a possible D gene (6 bases). Per the germline V gene, CDR1 is MNHEY and CDR2 is SVGAGI. V lost 10 bases, J lost 4 bases, and 17 bases lay in between. CDR3 length equals 13 residues. CDR3 coding DNA: TGTGCCAACAAGGACTATCAGAATTACGAGCAGTACTTC. Translation: CANKDYQNYEQYF.

The CDR3 is CASSLYALGDNEQFF. The CDR3 nucleotides are TGTGCCAGCAGTCTTTATGCCCTAGGAGACAATGAGCAGTTCTTC. The rearrangement joins TRBV27 to TRBJ2-1, with D unclear. The germline V and J ends were trimmed by 5 bases and 5 bases, with 16 bases remaining between them. This CDR3 comprises 15 residues. Germline CDR1 reads MNHEY; CDR2 reads SMNVEV (reference sequence).